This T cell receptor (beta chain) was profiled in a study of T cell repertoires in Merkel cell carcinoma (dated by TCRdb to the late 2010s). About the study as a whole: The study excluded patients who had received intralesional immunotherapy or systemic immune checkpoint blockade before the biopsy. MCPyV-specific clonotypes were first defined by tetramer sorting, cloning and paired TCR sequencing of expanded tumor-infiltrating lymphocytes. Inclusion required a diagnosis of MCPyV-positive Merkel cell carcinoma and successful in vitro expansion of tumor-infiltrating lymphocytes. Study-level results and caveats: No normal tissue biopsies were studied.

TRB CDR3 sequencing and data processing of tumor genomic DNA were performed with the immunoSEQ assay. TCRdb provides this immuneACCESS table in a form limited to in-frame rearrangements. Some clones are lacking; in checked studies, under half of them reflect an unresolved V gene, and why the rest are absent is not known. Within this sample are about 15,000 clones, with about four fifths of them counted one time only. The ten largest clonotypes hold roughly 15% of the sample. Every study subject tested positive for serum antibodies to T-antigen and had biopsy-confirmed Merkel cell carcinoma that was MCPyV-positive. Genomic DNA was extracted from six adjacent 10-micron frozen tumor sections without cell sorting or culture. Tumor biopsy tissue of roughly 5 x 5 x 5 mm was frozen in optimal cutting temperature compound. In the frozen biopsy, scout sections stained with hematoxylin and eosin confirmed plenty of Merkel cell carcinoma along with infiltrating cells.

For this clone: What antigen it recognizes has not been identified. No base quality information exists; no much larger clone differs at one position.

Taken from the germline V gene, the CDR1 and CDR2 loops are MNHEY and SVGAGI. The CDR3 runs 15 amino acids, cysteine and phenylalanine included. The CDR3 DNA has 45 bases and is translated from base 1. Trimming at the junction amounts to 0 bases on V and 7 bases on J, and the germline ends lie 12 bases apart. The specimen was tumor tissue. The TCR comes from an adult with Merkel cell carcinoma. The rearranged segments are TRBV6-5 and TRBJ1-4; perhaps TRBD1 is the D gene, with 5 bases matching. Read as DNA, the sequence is TGTGCCAGCAGTTACTCGGGGGGGAGGAGTGAAAAACTGTTTTTT. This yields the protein CASSYSGGRSEKLFF.